This T cell receptor beta chain comes out of a study of OX40 agonist ivuxolimab in advanced cancers. Germline CDR1 SQVTM, CDR2 ANQGSEA. This CDR3 is built from 14 residues. V was shortened by 4 bases and J by 0 bases, with 12 bases between the two germline ends. Assay used: immunoSEQ multiplex PCR; TCRdb lists only in-frame clones, some missing. The table records about 62,000 clones, 88% of them present only once. V usage is TRBV29-1 and J usage is TRBJ1-1; no clear D. This specimen was CD4+ or CD8+ T cells sorted from blood, taken in a trial of the OX40 agonist ivuxolimab. The receptor's source is an adult with an advanced solid tumor such as melanoma, head and neck, liver or kidney cancer. CDR3 DNA sequence: TGCAGCGTTGTTGGGGATCAAATGAACACTGAAGCTTTCTTT. This codes for CSVVGDQMNTEAFF. The variable domain in full, with the rest retrieved from reference TRBV29-1 and TRBJ1-1, is SAVISQKPSRDICQRGTSLTIQCQVDSQVTMMFWYRQQPGQSLTLIATANQGSEATYESGFVIDKFPISRPNLTFSTLTVSNMSPEDSSIYLCSVVGDQMNTEAFFGQGTRLTVV.